This TCR beta chain was identified during a study of blood T cell repertoires in COVID-19. Across the study: Donors in the United States, Italy and Spain gave samples during acute or convalescent COVID-19. From T cells, B-cell-depleted T cells, or PBMCs came the material, which was cDNA or gDNA.

Assay: immunoSEQ multiplex PCR; the TCRdb copy retains only in-frame clones and omits some. In the table there are under 200,000 clones, about 80% of which are singletons. For this clone: The same CDR3 is also encoded by other DNA sequences in this sample.

Residents of about two dozen US areas, aged roughly 18 to 90 years, made up the participants. Symptom resolution, clearance, or two negative PCRs marked donors in Cohort 3 as recovered. The CDR3 covers 13 residues. The ends were cut back, 1 base at V and 1 base at J, with 3 bases in the middle. Germline loops: CDR1 LNHDA, CDR2 SQIVND (reference sequence). The source is a man aged 50 to 60 who had recovered from COVID-19. The rearrangement joins TRBV19 to TRBJ2-3; D ambiguous. The sample comprised PBMCs or T cells enriched from blood (not recorded which). The CDR3 bases are TGTGCCAGTAGTATAGCAGGCACAGATACGCAGTATTTT. Amino acid sequence: CASSIAGTDTQYF. Based on the CDR3 plus reference TRBV19 and TRBJ2-3, the full variable domain is DGGITQSPKYLFRKEGQNVTLSCEQNLNHDAMYWYRQDPGQGLRLIYYSQIVNDFQKGDIAEGYSVSREKKESFPLTVTSAQKNPTAFYLCASSIAGTDTQYFGPGTRLTVL.